The rows below give T cell receptor beta chains drawn from one sample of a study of CD8+CD57+ T cells in acquired aplastic anemia. TCRdb processed the reads anew with MiXCR; each CDR3 protein has one entry. This table holds 250,000 to 350,000 distinct CDR3 sequences, around 60% found once. Source material: sorted CD4+, CD8+, or CD8+CD57+ T cells (not recorded which) from PBMCs. The receptor source for this set is a human donor with severe aplastic anemia or a healthy control (not recorded which). Each CDR3 is given with its conserved first and last residue. A D gene is named only where the DNA matches it firmly. A clone size is listed for some rows: how often the clone was seen (once, few, many), or a class if it is expanded.

V gene: TRBV15; clone size: NA; D gene: TRBD2; J gene: TRBJ2-7; CDR3 protein: CATRSERGGHYEQYF; CDR3 DNA: TGTGCCACCAGATCCGAGCGGGGGGGACACTACGAGCAGTACTTC
V gene: TRBV2; clone size: many; D gene: NA; J gene: TRBJ1-2; CDR3 protein: CASSEGGNYGYTF; CDR3 DNA: TGTGCCAGCAGTGAGGGGGGGAACTATGGCTACACCTTC
V gene: TRBV2; clone size: few; D gene: TRBD2; J gene: TRBJ2-3; CDR3 protein: CASSEGGGGTDTQYF; CDR3 DNA: TGTGCCAGCAGTGAAGGCGGGGGGGGGACAGATACGCAGTATTTT
V gene: TRBV7-8; clone size: NA; D gene: NA; J gene: TRBJ1-1; CDR3 protein: CASTQTAFGTEAFF; CDR3 DNA: TGTGCCAGCACACAGACAGCTTTCGGAACTGAAGCTTTCTTT
V gene: TRBV9; clone size: many; D gene: NA; J gene: TRBJ1-3; CDR3 protein: CASSPQGPGGNTIYF; CDR3 DNA: TGTGCCAGCAGCCCTCAAGGGCCAGGGGGAAACACCATATATTTT
V gene: TRBV27; clone size: few; D gene: NA; J gene: TRBJ1-2; CDR3 protein: CASTKKTGQYYGYTF; CDR3 DNA: TGTGCCAGCACCAAAAAGACGGGGCAGTACTATGGCTACACCTTC
V gene: TRBV29-1; clone size: NA; D gene: NA; J gene: TRBJ2-5; CDR3 protein: CSVVLGVRGLWPQYF; CDR3 DNA: TGCAGCGTTGTGTTAGGGGTCAGGGGTCTGTGGCCCCAGTACTTC
V gene: TRBV5-5; clone size: NA; D gene: NA; J gene: TRBJ1-6; CDR3 protein: CASSPDLRPLHF; CDR3 DNA: TGTGCCAGCAGCCCCGACCTCAGACCCCTCCACTTT
V gene: TRBV2; clone size: once; D gene: NA; J gene: TRBJ1-2; CDR3 protein: CASSGIIGGTGYTF; CDR3 DNA: TGTGCCAGCAGTGGAATAATCGGGGGAACGGGCTACACCTTC
V gene: TRBV10-3; clone size: NA; D gene: NA; J gene: TRBJ2-1; CDR3 protein: CAISDDFGEQFF; CDR3 DNA: TGTGCCATCTCGGACGACTTCGGTGAGCAGTTCTTC
V gene: TRBV15; clone size: NA; D gene: NA; J gene: TRBJ1-2; CDR3 protein: CATSRDRGEAYGYTF; CDR3 DNA: TGTGCCACCAGCAGAGATCGCGGGGAGGCGTATGGCTACACCTTC
V gene: TRBV10-2; clone size: few; D gene: NA; J gene: TRBJ2-7; CDR3 protein: CASRPAETYEQYF; CDR3 DNA: TGCGCCAGCAGACCAGCGGAAACCTACGAGCAGTACTTC
V gene: TRBV7-3; clone size: NA; D gene: TRBD2; J gene: TRBJ2-3; CDR3 protein: CASSPHSGGVGDTQYF; CDR3 DNA: TGTGCCAGCAGCCCCCATAGCGGGGGGGTTGGGGATACGCAGTATTTT
V gene: TRBV7-2; clone size: NA; D gene: NA; J gene: TRBJ2-7; CDR3 protein: CASSVELGSYEQYF; CDR3 DNA: TGTGCCAGCAGCGTAGAGTTGGGCAGTTACGAGCAGTACTTC
V gene: TRBV30; clone size: few; D gene: NA; J gene: TRBJ1-2; CDR3 protein: CAWRLVYRLEGYGYTF; CDR3 DNA: TGTGCCTGGAGGTTGGTGTATCGTTTGGAAGGCTATGGCTACACCTTC
V gene: TRBV5-8; clone size: NA; D gene: NA; J gene: TRBJ1-6; CDR3 protein: CASSYGLDYNSPLHF; CDR3 DNA: TGTGCCAGCAGCTACGGACTAGACTATAATTCACCCCTCCACTTT
V gene: TRBV20-1; clone size: NA; D gene: TRBD1; J gene: TRBJ2-6; CDR3 protein: CSARDQTGGYAGANVLTF; CDR3 DNA: TGCAGTGCTAGAGATCAAACAGGGGGCTATGCTGGGGCCAACGTCCTGACTTTC
V gene: TRBV20-1; clone size: NA; D gene: NA; J gene: TRBJ2-1; CDR3 protein: CSADGGGYNEQFF; CDR3 DNA: TGCAGTGCTGATGGGGGCGGTTACAATGAGCAGTTCTTC
V gene: TRBV29-1; clone size: NA; D gene: NA; J gene: TRBJ1-5; CDR3 protein: CSVVEQLNQPQHF; CDR3 DNA: TGCAGCGTTGTGGAACAGCTCAATCAGCCCCAGCATTTT
V gene: TRBV7-2; clone size: NA; D gene: TRBD1; J gene: TRBJ1-2; CDR3 protein: CASSLEGTGGYGYTF; CDR3 DNA: TGTGCCAGCAGCTTAGAGGGGACAGGAGGTTATGGCTACACCTTC
V gene: TRBV7-2; clone size: NA; D gene: NA; J gene: TRBJ2-1; CDR3 protein: CATRGGSSSYNEQFF; CDR3 DNA: TGTGCCACCCGAGGGGGGAGCAGCTCCTACAATGAGCAGTTCTTC
V gene: TRBV5-6; clone size: many; D gene: NA; J gene: TRBJ2-7; CDR3 protein: CASSFPGTYEQYF; CDR3 DNA: TGTGCCAGCAGCTTCCCGGGGACCTACGAGCAGTACTTC
V gene: TRBV19; clone size: many; D gene: NA; J gene: TRBJ2-7; CDR3 protein: CASSIDVLRTQFEQYF; CDR3 DNA: TGTGCCAGTAGTATAGATGTTCTAAGGACACAGTTTGAGCAGTACTTC
V gene: TRBV6-1; clone size: many; D gene: NA; J gene: TRBJ2-5; CDR3 protein: CASSGVTIGTQYF; CDR3 DNA: TGTGCCAGCAGTGGGGTCACAATTGGGACCCAGTACTTC
V gene: TRBV7-9; clone size: many; D gene: NA; J gene: TRBJ2-1; CDR3 protein: CASSLAPGGNEQFF; CDR3 DNA: TGTGCCAGCAGCTTAGCCCCCGGGGGAAATGAGCAGTTCTTC
V gene: TRBV7-9; clone size: few; D gene: TRBD1; J gene: TRBJ2-7; CDR3 protein: CASSLERTGREQYF; CDR3 DNA: TGTGCCAGCAGCTTAGAGAGGACAGGGCGCGAGCAGTACTTC
V gene: TRBV6-1; clone size: once; D gene: NA; J gene: TRBJ2-7; CDR3 protein: CASSEGSGGSYEQYF; CDR3 DNA: TGTGCCAGCAGTGAAGGGAGCGGAGGGTCCTACGAGCAGTACTTC
V gene: TRBV20-1; clone size: NA; D gene: TRBD2; J gene: TRBJ2-7; CDR3 protein: CSATPGRGQLHLYEQYF; CDR3 DNA: TGCAGTGCCACACCAGGGAGGGGTCAATTGCATCTCTACGAGCAGTACTTC
V gene: TRBV20-1; clone size: few; D gene: NA; J gene: TRBJ2-7; CDR3 protein: CSARQATTYEQYF; CDR3 DNA: TGCAGTGCGAGACAGGCCACAACCTACGAGCAGTACTTC
V gene: TRBV20-1; clone size: NA; D gene: NA; J gene: TRBJ1-2; CDR3 protein: CSARQGQGCTF; CDR3 DNA: TGCAGTGCTAGGCAGGGTCAGGGCTGCACCTTC
V gene: TRBV5-1; clone size: many; D gene: NA; J gene: TRBJ1-3; CDR3 protein: CASSLEMQADGNTIYF; CDR3 DNA: TGCGCCAGCAGCTTAGAAATGCAGGCTGATGGAAACACCATATATTTT
V gene: TRBV6-4; clone size: many; D gene: TRBD2; J gene: TRBJ2-5; CDR3 protein: CASSPGLADQETQYF; CDR3 DNA: TGTGCCAGCAGCCCGGGACTAGCGGATCAAGAGACCCAGTACTTC
V gene: TRBV5-1; clone size: NA; D gene: NA; J gene: TRBJ2-5; CDR3 protein: CASSAGTSEETQYF; CDR3 DNA: TGTGCCAGCAGCGCCGGGACTTCCGAAGAGACCCAGTACTTC
V gene: TRBV29-1; clone size: once; D gene: TRBD2; J gene: TRBJ2-1; CDR3 protein: CSVGTGSGRGDEQFF; CDR3 DNA: TGCAGCGTTGGTACCGGTAGCGGGAGAGGCGATGAGCAGTTCTTC
V gene: TRBV5-1; clone size: NA; D gene: TRBD1; J gene: TRBJ2-7; CDR3 protein: CASSLDRVLSFQYF; CDR3 DNA: TGCGCCAGCAGCCTGGACAGGGTTCTTTCTTTTCAGTACTTC
V gene: TRBV20-1; clone size: NA; D gene: TRBD2; J gene: TRBJ2-1; CDR3 protein: CSARPGGSSYNEQFF; CDR3 DNA: TGCAGTGCTAGACCGGGGGGGAGCTCCTACAATGAGCAGTTCTTC
V gene: TRBV7-9; clone size: NA; D gene: TRBD1; J gene: TRBJ2-5; CDR3 protein: CASSSGGAETQYF; CDR3 DNA: TGTGCCAGCAGCTCAGGGGGTGCGGAGACCCAGTACTTC
V gene: TRBV19; clone size: many; D gene: TRBD2; J gene: TRBJ2-5; CDR3 protein: CASRLAAQETQYF; CDR3 DNA: TGTGCCAGTAGACTAGCGGCCCAAGAGACCCAGTACTTC
V gene: TRBV7-2; clone size: NA; D gene: NA; J gene: TRBJ1-1; CDR3 protein: CASSLVGSKGTLNTEAFF; CDR3 DNA: TGTGCCAGCAGCTTAGTTGGGAGTAAAGGGACCTTAAACACTGAAGCTTTCTTT
V gene: TRBV24-1; clone size: NA; D gene: TRBD2; J gene: TRBJ2-3; CDR3 protein: CAASGSGGSGGTDTQYF; CDR3 DNA: TGTGCCGCCAGTGGGAGCGGGGGGTCCGGAGGCACAGATACGCAGTATTTT
V gene: TRBV20-1; clone size: NA; D gene: TRBD2; J gene: TRBJ2-2; CDR3 protein: CSAKGGDTGELFF; CDR3 DNA: TGCAGTGCTAAGGGAGGGGACACCGGGGAGCTGTTTTTT
V gene: TRBV20-1; clone size: NA; D gene: NA; J gene: TRBJ2-4; CDR3 protein: CSARDNIAKKIQYF; CDR3 DNA: TGCAGTGCTAGAGATAATATAGCCAAAAAGATTCAGTACTTC
V gene: TRBV24-1; clone size: NA; D gene: NA; J gene: TRBJ2-6; CDR3 protein: CATSDPDRGSSGANVLTF; CDR3 DNA: TGTGCCACCAGTGATCCAGACAGAGGGAGCTCTGGGGCCAACGTCCTGACTTTC
V gene: TRBV7-7; clone size: many; D gene: NA; J gene: TRBJ2-3; CDR3 protein: CASSSDVTDTQYF; CDR3 DNA: TGTGCTAGCAGCTCCGACGTCACAGATACGCAGTATTTT
V gene: TRBV20-1; clone size: few; D gene: NA; J gene: TRBJ2-1; CDR3 protein: CSARLEGLQFF; CDR3 DNA: TGCAGTGCTAGATTGGAGGGTTTGCAGTTCTTC
V gene: TRBV20-1; clone size: many; D gene: TRBD2; J gene: TRBJ2-5; CDR3 protein: CSATQRGSQETQYF; CDR3 DNA: TGCAGTGCTACCCAGCGGGGGTCCCAAGAGACCCAGTACTTC
V gene: TRBV20-1; clone size: NA; D gene: NA; J gene: TRBJ2-7; CDR3 protein: CSAFDSGVGTYEQYF; CDR3 DNA: TGCAGTGCATTCGATTCGGGAGTTGGGACCTACGAGCAGTACTTC
V gene: TRBV2; clone size: many; D gene: NA; J gene: TRBJ1-4; CDR3 protein: CASSGTQGSELFF; CDR3 DNA: TGTGCCAGCAGTGGGACCCAGGGCAGCGAACTGTTTTTT
V gene: TRBV5-1; clone size: few; D gene: NA; J gene: TRBJ2-7; CDR3 protein: CASSYGVGGTYEQYF; CDR3 DNA: TGCGCCAGCAGCTATGGAGTGGGCGGCACCTACGAGCAGTACTTC
V gene: TRBV10-2; clone size: once; D gene: TRBD1; J gene: TRBJ2-2; CDR3 protein: CASSERTGESGELFF; CDR3 DNA: TGCGCCAGCAGTGAGAGGACAGGGGAATCCGGGGAGCTGTTTTTT